The text below deals with one T cell receptor (beta chain). What it recognizes is unknown. These data come from a study of T cell responses to AZD1222 COVID-19 vaccine. Profiled with immunoSEQ multiplex PCR; TCRdb holds only in-frame clones, not every one. This sample has under 200,000 clones, with just over 90% found just once. CDR1 and CDR2 (germline): KGHSH, LQKENI. Trimming removed 2 bases from V and 1 base from J, with 6 bases in between. There are 14 residues in the CDR3. Whole-study results and caveats: Regions 160-218 and 743-854 held dominance among vaccine-associated CD4 TCRs, which spanned spike. Clonal diversity was possibly underestimated; the donors were predominantly white British and more often female.

The clonotype was recovered from an adult in good health. The material sequenced was peripheral blood, taken on day 0 of AZD1222 vaccination. This chain uses TRBV18 with TRBJ1-3; D is undetermined. CDR3 loop: CASSPTRSGNTIYF. The DNA for the CDR3 is TGTGCCAGCTCACCAACCCGTTCTGGAAACACCATATATTTT.